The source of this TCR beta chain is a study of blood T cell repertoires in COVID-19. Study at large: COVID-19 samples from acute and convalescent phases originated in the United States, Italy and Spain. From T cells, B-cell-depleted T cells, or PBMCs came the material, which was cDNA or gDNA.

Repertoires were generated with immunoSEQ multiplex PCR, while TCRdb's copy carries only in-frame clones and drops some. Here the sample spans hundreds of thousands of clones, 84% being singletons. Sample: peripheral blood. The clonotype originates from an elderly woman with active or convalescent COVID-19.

The CDR3, as DNA: TGTGCCAGCAGTTACGACAGGGGCCGCTCCTACAATGAGCAGTTCTTC. This gives the protein CASSYDRGRSYNEQFF. The chain combines TRBV6-5 with TRBJ2-1; 8 bases match TRBD1. Germline trimming cut 2 bases from V and 0 bases from J; bases unmatched to any gene: 3. The V gene's germline CDR1 is MNHEY and CDR2 SVGAGI. This CDR3 contains 16 residues.